A selection of T cell receptor beta chains follows, all from one sample in a study of CD8 T cells in Susac syndrome. TCRdb passed the immunoSEQ multiplex PCR reads through MiXCR, listing each CDR3 protein once. There are fewer than 70,000 distinct CDR3 sequences in the sample; over 90% occur only once, and 0.24% lies in the top ten. Specimen: CD8+ T cells from PBMCs. Every receptor here comes from a human donor in good health. Both conserved end residues are part of each CDR3. Each record gives: J gene, D gene, clone size, V gene, CDR3 protein, CDR3 DNA. D genes are given only for firm matches. Size values are once, few and many counts, or a class for expanded clones, and some rows have none.

>TRBJ1-1|TRBD1|NA|TRBV3-1
CASSHGSPSTGSTEAFF
TGTGCCAGCAGCCATGGTTCTCCGTCGACAGGGAGCACTGAAGCTTTCTTT
>TRBJ1-1|NA|NA|TRBV4-1
CASSPLLSGGTEAFF
TGCGCCAGCAGCCCTCTACTCAGCGGGGGCACTGAAGCTTTCTTT
>TRBJ2-5|NA|NA|TRBV7-8
CASFLAKGGTQYF
TGTGCCAGCTTCCTAGCGAAGGGAGGGACCCAGTACTTC
>TRBJ2-2|NA|NA|TRBV7-2
CASSSQGGLANTGELFF
TGTGCCAGCAGCTCCCAGGGGGGCTTGGCGAACACCGGGGAGCTGTTTTTT
>TRBJ2-3|NA|NA|TRBV10-3
CAAKNPGDTQYF
TGTGCCGCAAAAAACCCAGGAGATACGCAGTATTTT
>TRBJ2-1|TRBD1|NA|TRBV3-1
CASSQGTGGGDEQFF
TGTGCCAGCAGCCAAGGGACAGGGGGCGGCGATGAGCAGTTCTTC
>TRBJ1-5|NA|NA|TRBV28
CASSLTAGGSNQPQHF
TGTGCCAGCAGTTTAACGGCAGGTGGTTCCAATCAGCCCCAGCATTTT
>TRBJ1-1|NA|NA|TRBV12-3/TRBV12-4
CASSLGGLGTEAFF
TGTGCCAGCAGTTTAGGGGGGCTGGGCACTGAAGCTTTCTTT
>TRBJ1-1|NA|NA|TRBV19
CASIHLNTEAFF
TGTGCCAGTATTCATTTGAACACTGAAGCTTTCTTT
>TRBJ1-5|NA|NA|TRBV2
CASSEGGRDQPQHF
TGTGCCAGCAGTGAAGGGGGAAGGGATCAGCCCCAGCATTTT
>TRBJ1-5|NA|few|TRBV28
CASSSTDSNQPQHF
TGTGCCAGCAGTTCAACGGATAGCAATCAGCCCCAGCATTTT
>TRBJ2-1|NA|NA|TRBV12-3/TRBV12-4
CASQGAGQFF
TGTGCCAGCCAAGGGGCCGGGCAGTTCTTC
>TRBJ2-7|NA|NA|TRBV7-9
CASSPPGLSVYEQYF
TGTGCCAGCAGCCCACCCGGCTTAAGCGTCTACGAGCAGTACTTC
>TRBJ2-5|NA|NA|TRBV7-6
CASTPAPNPIGQETQYF
TGTGCCAGCACCCCGGCTCCAAACCCTATAGGACAAGAGACCCAGTACTTC
>TRBJ2-3|TRBD1|NA|TRBV10-3
CATGTGKLTDTQYF
TGTGCCACCGGGACAGGCAAGTTGACAGATACGCAGTATTTT
>TRBJ2-1|NA|NA|TRBV9
CASSVGVGSYNEQFF
TGTGCCAGCAGCGTAGGAGTGGGCTCCTACAATGAGCAGTTCTTC
>TRBJ2-5|NA|NA|TRBV28
CASSLATRGETQYF
TGTGCCAGCAGTTTGGCGACACGGGGAGAGACCCAGTACTTC
>TRBJ1-2|NA|NA|TRBV20-1
CSASPKDFKDTF
TGCAGTGCTAGCCCAAAGGACTTCAAGGACACCTTC
>TRBJ1-1|TRBD1|NA|TRBV5-1
CASSQGQGGDTEAFF
TGCGCCAGCAGCCAAGGACAGGGGGGCGACACTGAAGCTTTCTTT
>TRBJ2-3|NA|NA|TRBV18
CASSPPRESDTQYF
TGTGCCAGCTCACCACCCCGAGAATCAGATACGCAGTATTTT
>TRBJ1-4|TRBD1|NA|TRBV27
CASRAQGSNEKLFF
TGTGCCAGCAGGGCACAGGGGTCTAATGAAAAACTGTTTTTT
>TRBJ1-2|TRBD1|NA|TRBV9
CASSPRGQGPGGYTF
TGTGCCAGCAGCCCGCGGGGACAGGGGCCCGGTGGCTACACCTTC
>TRBJ1-2|NA|once|TRBV29-1
CSARGGQGYTF
TGCAGCGCGAGGGGGGGCCAAGGCTACACCTTC
>TRBJ1-5|NA|NA|TRBV2
CASSAPGVVKDNQPQHF
TGTGCCAGCAGTGCCCCCGGGGTTGTGAAAGACAATCAGCCCCAGCATTTT
>TRBJ2-1|NA|NA|TRBV20-1
CSADKTGESSYNEQFF
TGCAGTGCGGACAAGACGGGCGAGAGCTCCTACAATGAGCAGTTCTTC
>TRBJ1-1|NA|NA|TRBV4-1
CASTMTYLAGIGDTEAFF
TGCGCCAGCACCATGACATACCTGGCGGGGATTGGTGACACTGAAGCTTTCTTT
>TRBJ1-4|NA|NA|TRBV7-9
CASSLIWQEKLFF
TGTGCCAGCAGCCTCATTTGGCAGGAAAAACTGTTTTTT
>TRBJ2-1|TRBD1|NA|TRBV4-1
CASSPHRGPPNNEQFF
TGCGCCAGCAGCCCGCATAGGGGGCCGCCCAACAATGAGCAGTTCTTC
>TRBJ2-1|NA|NA|TRBV23-1
CASTGSPRNNEQFF
TGCGCCAGCACTGGGAGTCCACGTAACAATGAGCAGTTCTTC
>TRBJ2-7|TRBD1|few|TRBV5-6
CASSFGTGDYEQYF
TGTGCCAGCAGCTTCGGGACAGGGGACTACGAGCAGTACTTC
>TRBJ2-7|TRBD2|NA|TRBV19
CASSPGGVNEQYF
TGTGCCAGTAGTCCCGGGGGGGTCAACGAGCAGTACTTC
>TRBJ2-2|NA|NA|TRBV7-9
CASSLKEAGELFF
TGTGCCAGCAGCTTAAAGGAGGCAGGGGAGCTGTTTTTT
>TRBJ1-2|NA|NA|TRBV5-1
CASSLGTASYGYTF
TGCGCCAGCAGCTTGGGGACTGCCAGCTATGGCTACACCTTC
>TRBJ2-3|NA|NA|TRBV7-2
CASSLSPGRTDTQYF
TGTGCCAGCAGCTTATCCCCAGGGAGGACAGATACGCAGTATTTT
>TRBJ1-2|TRBD1|NA|TRBV29-1
CSVDDRGLGYGYTF
TGCAGCGTTGATGACAGGGGGCTCGGCTATGGCTACACCTTC
>TRBJ1-2|NA|NA|TRBV7-9
CASSLASDSFYGYTF
TGTGCCAGCAGCTTAGCGTCGGACTCCTTCTATGGCTACACCTTC
>TRBJ2-7|TRBD2|NA|TRBV27
CASSLGVGGAYEQYF
TGTGCCAGCAGTTTGGGGGTCGGGGGGGCCTACGAGCAGTACTTC